This T cell receptor (beta chain) came from a study of kidney transplant recipient with SARS-CoV-2 infection. As concerns this clonotype: This may stem from a read error, because a much larger clone lies one nucleotide away.

One entry per CDR3 protein, called by TCRdb with MiXCR from the reads. Among roughly 230,000 distinct CDR3 sequences listed, 25% to 30% were seen once. CDR3 length equals 14 residues. The material sequenced was a blood sample, taken at baseline and on roughly day 110 from a kidney transplant recipient. V usage is TRBV12-3 or TRBV12-4 and J usage is TRBJ2-2, with D possibly TRBD2 on 7 matching bases. This clonotype was obtained from a male patient aged 30 to 40 who had COVID-19 and was a kidney transplant recipient. Some T cells may have originated in the graft donor. In nucleotides, the CDR3 is TGTACCAGCATTCCGGGGGGCCGCACCGGGGAGCTGTTTTTT. Translation gives CTSIPGGRTGELFF.